The following is a TCR beta chain sequence with its context. The source of the sample is a study of blood T cell repertoires in COVID-19. The method was immunoSEQ multiplex PCR; TCRdb's version includes in-frame clones alone and lacks a portion of them. The table includes approximately 100,000 clones, around 86% detected once. Sequenced material: peripheral blood. This sequence originates from a human donor in a cohort sampled during active COVID-19.

CDR3 amino acids: CASSQDQGVVDYEQYF. In nucleotides, the CDR3 is TGCGCCAGCAGCCAGGACCAGGGGGTAGTCGACTACGAGCAGTACTTC. V gene TRBV4-1 combines with J gene TRBJ2-7, with 7 bases identical to TRBD1. With V trimmed by 3 bases and J by 3 bases, 11 bases remained unmatched. The CDR3 consists of 16 residues. Per the germline V gene, CDR1 is MGHRA and CDR2 is YSYEKL.